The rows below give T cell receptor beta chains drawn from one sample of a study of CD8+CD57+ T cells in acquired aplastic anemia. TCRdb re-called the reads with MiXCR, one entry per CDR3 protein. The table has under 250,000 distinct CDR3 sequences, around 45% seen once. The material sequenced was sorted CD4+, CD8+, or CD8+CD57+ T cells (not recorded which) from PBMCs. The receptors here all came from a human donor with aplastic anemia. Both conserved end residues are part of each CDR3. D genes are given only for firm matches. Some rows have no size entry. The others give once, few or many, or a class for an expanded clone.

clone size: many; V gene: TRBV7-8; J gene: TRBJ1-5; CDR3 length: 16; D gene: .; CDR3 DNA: TGTGCCAGCAGCTTAAATGTACCGACAAGCAATCAGCCCCAGCATTTT; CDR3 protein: CASSLNVPTSNQPQHF
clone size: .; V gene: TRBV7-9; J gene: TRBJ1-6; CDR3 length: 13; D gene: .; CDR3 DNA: TGTGCCAGCAGCTCCATTACTCAGGCACCCCTCCACTTT; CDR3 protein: CASSSITQAPLHF
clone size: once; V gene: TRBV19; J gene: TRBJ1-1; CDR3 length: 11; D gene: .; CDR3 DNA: TGTGCCAGTAGATGGGGCGCTGAAGCTTTCTTT; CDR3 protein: CASRWGAEAFF
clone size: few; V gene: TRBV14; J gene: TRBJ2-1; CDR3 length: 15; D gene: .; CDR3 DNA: TGTGCCAGCAGCCAAGCCGGGGGCGCCCGGGATGAGCAGTTCTTC; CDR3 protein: CASSQAGGARDEQFF
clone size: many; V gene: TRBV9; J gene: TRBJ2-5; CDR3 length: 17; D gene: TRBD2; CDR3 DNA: TGTGCCAGCAGCGTAGAGGCGGCTAGCGGGGGCCAAGAGACCCAGTACTTC; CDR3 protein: CASSVEAASGGQETQYF
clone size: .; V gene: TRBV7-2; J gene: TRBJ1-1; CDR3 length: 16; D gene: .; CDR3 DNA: TGTGCCAGCAGCTCAGACCCCGGGACAATTAACACTGAAGCTTTCTTT; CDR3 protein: CASSSDPGTINTEAFF
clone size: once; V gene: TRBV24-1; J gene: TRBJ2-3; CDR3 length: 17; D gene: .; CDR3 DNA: TGTGCCACCAGTGATCCCGGGAGCCTCGGTGGCACAGATACGCAGTATTTT; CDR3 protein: CATSDPGSLGGTDTQYF
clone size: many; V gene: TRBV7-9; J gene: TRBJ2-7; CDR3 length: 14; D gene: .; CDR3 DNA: TGTGCCAGCAGCTTAGGCGGAGCTTCCTACGAGCAGTACTTC; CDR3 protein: CASSLGGASYEQYF
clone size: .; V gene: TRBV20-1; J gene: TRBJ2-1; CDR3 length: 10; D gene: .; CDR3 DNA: TGCAGTGCTAGCGACAATGAGCAGTTCTTC; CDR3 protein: CSASDNEQFF
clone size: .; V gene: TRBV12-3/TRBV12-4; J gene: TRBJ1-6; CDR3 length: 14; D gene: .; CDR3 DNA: TGTGCCAGCAGTTTATTAACAGGGAGTTCACCCCTCCACTTT; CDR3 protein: CASSLLTGSSPLHF
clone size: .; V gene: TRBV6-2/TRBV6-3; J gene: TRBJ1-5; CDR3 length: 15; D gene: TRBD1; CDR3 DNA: TGTGCCAGCAGTTACAATACAGGGGGCAATCAGCCCCAGCATTTT; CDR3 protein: CASSYNTGGNQPQHF
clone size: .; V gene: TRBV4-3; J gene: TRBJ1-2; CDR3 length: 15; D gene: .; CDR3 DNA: TGCGCCAGCAGCCCCCGGACAGCAGCTAACTATGACTACACCTTC; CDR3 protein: CASSPRTAANYDYTF
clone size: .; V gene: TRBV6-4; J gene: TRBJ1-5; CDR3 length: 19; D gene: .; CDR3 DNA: TGTGCCAGCAGTGACTCGAGGGGTTCGGAAATGCAGGGAAGGAAGCCCCAGCATTTT; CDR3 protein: CASSDSRGSEMQGRKPQHF
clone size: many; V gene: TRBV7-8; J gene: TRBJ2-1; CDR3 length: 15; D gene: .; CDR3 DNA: TGTGCCAGCAGCTTCGTTTCGCTACTTAACAATGAGCAGTTCTTC; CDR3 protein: CASSFVSLLNNEQFF
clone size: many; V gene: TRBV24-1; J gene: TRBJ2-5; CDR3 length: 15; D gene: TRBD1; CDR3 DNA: TGTGCCACCAGTGCCGGGACAGGGAGCCAAGAGACCCAGTACTTC; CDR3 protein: CATSAGTGSQETQYF
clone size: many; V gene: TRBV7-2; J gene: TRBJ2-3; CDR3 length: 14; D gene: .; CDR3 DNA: TGTGCCAGCAGCCCGGGGGGCGGGACAGATACGCAGTATTTT; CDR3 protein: CASSPGGGTDTQYF
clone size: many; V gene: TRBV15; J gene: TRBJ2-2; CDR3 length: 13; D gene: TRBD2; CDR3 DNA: TGTGCCACTCTGACTAGCCAAACCGGGGAGCTGTTTTTT; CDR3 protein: CATLTSQTGELFF
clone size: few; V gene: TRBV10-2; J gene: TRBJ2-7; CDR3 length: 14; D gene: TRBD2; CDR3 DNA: TGCGCCAGCATCCAAACGGCGGGAGGGTACGAGCAGTACTTC; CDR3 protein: CASIQTAGGYEQYF
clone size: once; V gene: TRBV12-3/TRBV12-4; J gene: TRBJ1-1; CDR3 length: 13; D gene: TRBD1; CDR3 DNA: TGTGCCAGCAGCCCGGACAGGAGGCTAGAAGCTTTCTTT; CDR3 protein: CASSPDRRLEAFF
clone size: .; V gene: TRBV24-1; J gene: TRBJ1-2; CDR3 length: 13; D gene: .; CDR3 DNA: TGTGCCACCAGTGATCTCCGTGCAGATGGCTACACCTTC; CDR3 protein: CATSDLRADGYTF
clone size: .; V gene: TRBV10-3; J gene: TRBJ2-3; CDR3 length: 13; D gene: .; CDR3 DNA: TGTGCCATCAGTCTAAGTTCCGATGATACGCAGTATTTT; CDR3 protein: CAISLSSDDTQYF
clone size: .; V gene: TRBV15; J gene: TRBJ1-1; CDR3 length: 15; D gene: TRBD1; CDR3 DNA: TGTGCCACCAGCAGAGGGACAGGGGAAAGCACTGAAGCTTTCTTT; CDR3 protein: CATSRGTGESTEAFF
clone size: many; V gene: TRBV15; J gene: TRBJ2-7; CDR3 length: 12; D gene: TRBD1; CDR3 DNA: TGTGCCATTGGCCGGGACAGCTACGAGCAGTACTTC; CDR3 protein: CAIGRDSYEQYF
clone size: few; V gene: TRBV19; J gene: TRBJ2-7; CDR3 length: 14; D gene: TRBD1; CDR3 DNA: TGTGCCAGTAGCCTTGGGACAGCAGAATACGAGCAGTACTTC; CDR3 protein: CASSLGTAEYEQYF
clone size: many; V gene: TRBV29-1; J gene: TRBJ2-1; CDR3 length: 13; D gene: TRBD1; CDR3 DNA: TGCAGCGTTGAAACAGGGGGTGGCAATGAGCAGTTCTTC; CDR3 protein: CSVETGGGNEQFF
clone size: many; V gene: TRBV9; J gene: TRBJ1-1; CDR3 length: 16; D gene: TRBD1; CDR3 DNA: TGTGCCAGCAGCGTAAGGGACAGGGGGCATGCCACTGAAGCTTTCTTT; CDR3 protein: CASSVRDRGHATEAFF
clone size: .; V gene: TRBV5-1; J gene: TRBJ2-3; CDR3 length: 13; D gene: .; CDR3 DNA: TGCGCCAGCAGCTTGGGAGGATCAGATACGCAGTATTTT; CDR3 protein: CASSLGGSDTQYF
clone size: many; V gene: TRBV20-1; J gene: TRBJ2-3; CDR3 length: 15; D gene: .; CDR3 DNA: TGCAGTGCTTGGGATAGCGGAGATAGCACAGATACGCAGTATTTT; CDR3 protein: CSAWDSGDSTDTQYF